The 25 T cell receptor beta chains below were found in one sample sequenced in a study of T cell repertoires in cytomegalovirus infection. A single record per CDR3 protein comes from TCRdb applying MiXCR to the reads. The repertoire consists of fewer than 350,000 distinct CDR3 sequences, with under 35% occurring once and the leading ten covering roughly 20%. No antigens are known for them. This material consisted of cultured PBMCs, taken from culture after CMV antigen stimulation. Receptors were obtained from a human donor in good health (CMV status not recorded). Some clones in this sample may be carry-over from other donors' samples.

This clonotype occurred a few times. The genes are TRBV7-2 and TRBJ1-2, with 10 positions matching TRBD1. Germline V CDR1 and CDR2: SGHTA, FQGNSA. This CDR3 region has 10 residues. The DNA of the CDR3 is TGTGTGACAGGGGGCTTTGGCTACACCTTC. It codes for CVTGGFGYTF.

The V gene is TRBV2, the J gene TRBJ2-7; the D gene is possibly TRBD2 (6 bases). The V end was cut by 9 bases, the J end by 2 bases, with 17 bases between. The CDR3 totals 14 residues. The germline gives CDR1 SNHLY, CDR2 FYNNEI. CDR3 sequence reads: CAREVAGKTYEQYF. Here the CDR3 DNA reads TGTGCCAGGGAGGTGGCGGGGAAGACCTACGAGCAGTACTTC.

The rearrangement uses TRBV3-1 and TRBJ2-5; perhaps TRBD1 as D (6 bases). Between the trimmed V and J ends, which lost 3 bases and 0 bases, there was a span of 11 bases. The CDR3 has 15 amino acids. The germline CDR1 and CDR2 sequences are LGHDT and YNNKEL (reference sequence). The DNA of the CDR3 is TGTGCCAGCAGCCAGGGACACCCCAACCAAGAGACCCAGTACTTC. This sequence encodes CASSQGHPNQETQYF.

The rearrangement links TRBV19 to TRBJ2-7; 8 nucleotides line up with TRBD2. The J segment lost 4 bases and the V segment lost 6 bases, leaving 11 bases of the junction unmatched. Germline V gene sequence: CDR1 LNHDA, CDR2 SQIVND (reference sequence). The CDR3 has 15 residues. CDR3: CASSPHSGGEYEQYF. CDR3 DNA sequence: TGTGCCAGTAGCCCCCACAGCGGGGGAGAATACGAGCAGTACTTC.

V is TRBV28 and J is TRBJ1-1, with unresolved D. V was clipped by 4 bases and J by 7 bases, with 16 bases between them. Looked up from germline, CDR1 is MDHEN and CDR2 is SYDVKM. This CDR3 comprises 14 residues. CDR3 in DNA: TGTGCCAGCAGTTCCCCCGGGGTCGGAGATGAAGCTTTCTTT. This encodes CASSSPGVGDEAFF.

This chain's CDR3 is CASSLGTRDREKLFF. CDR3 coding DNA: TGTGCCAGCAGTTTGGGAACCCGGGACAGGGAAAAACTGTTTTTT. The V gene is TRBV28, the J gene TRBJ1-4; 8 nucleotides agree with TRBD1. The V gene's germline CDR1 is MDHEN and CDR2 SYDVKM. V trimming: 3 bases; J trimming: 8 bases; junction bases outside the gene matches: 8. The CDR3 is 15 amino acids.

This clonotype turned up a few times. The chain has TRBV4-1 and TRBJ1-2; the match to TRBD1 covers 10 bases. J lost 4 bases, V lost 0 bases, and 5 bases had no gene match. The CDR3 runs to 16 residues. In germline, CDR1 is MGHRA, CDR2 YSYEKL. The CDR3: CASSQDQGQGTYGYTF. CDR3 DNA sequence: TGCGCCAGCAGCCAAGATCAGGGACAGGGGACCTATGGCTACACCTTC.

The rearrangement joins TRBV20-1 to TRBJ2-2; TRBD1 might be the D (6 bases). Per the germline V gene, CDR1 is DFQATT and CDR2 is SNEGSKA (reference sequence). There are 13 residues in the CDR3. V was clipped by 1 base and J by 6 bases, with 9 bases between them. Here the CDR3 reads CSARGGLAGELFF. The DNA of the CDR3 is TGCAGTGCTAGAGGGGGGCTGGCCGGGGAGCTGTTTTTT.

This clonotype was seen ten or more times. CDR3 amino acids: CASSLGLAGIFGTGDEQFF. The CDR3 DNA reads TGTGCCAGCAGCTTAGGACTAGCGGGTATTTTCGGTACGGGGGATGAGCAGTTCTTC. The J gene is TRBJ2-1, the V gene TRBV7-6; TRBD2 aligns across 10 bases. There are 19 residues in the CDR3. The V segment lost 1 base and the J segment 8 bases; nucleotides outside the gene matches: 17. Germline V gives CDR1 SGHVS, CDR2 FNYEAQ.

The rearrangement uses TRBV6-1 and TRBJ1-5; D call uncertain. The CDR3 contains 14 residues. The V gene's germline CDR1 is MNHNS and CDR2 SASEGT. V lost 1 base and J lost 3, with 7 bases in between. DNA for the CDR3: TGTGCCAGCAGTGAAGGGAGGTACAATCAGCCCCAGCATTTT. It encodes CASSEGRYNQPQHF.

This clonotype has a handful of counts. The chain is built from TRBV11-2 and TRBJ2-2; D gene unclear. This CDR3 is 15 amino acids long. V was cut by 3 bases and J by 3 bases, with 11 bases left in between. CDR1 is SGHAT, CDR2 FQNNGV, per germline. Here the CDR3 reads CASSLWVFDTGELFF. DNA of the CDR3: TGTGCCAGCAGCTTGTGGGTCTTTGACACCGGGGAGCTGTTTTTT.

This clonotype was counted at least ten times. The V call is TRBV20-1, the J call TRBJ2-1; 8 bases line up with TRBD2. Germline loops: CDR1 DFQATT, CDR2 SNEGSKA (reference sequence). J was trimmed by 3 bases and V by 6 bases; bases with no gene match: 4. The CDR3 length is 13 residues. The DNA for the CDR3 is TGCAGTGCCTACGGGACTAGCTACAATGAGCAGTTCTTC. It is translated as CSAYGTSYNEQFF.

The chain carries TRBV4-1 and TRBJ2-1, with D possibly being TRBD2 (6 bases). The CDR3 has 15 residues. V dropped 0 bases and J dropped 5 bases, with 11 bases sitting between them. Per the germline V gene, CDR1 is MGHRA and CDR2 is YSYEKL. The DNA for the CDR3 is TGCGCCAGCAGCCAAGATTGGGGGACTCACAATGAGCAGTTCTTC. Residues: CASSQDWGTHNEQFF.

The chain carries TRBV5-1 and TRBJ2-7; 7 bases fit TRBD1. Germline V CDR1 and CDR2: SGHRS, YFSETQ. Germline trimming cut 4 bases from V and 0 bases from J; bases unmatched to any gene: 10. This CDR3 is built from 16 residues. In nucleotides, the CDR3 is TGCGCCAGCAGCGGGAGCCGACAGGGACACTCCTACGAGCAGTACTTC. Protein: CASSGSRQGHSYEQYF.

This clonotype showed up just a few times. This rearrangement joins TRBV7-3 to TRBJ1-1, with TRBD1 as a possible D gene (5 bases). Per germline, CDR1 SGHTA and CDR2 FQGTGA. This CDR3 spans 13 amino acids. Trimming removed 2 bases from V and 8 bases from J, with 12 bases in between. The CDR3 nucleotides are TGTGCCAGCAGCTTACGTCAGGGTGTGGAAGCTTTCTTT. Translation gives CASSLRQGVEAFF.

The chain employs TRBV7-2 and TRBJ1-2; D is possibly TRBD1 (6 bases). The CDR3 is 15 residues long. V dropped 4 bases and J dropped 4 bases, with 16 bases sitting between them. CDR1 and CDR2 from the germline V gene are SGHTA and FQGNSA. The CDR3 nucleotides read TGTGCCAGCAGCTACAGGGAGGGAGCTTTCTATGGCTACACCTTC. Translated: CASSYREGAFYGYTF. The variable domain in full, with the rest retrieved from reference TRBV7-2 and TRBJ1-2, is GAGVSQSPSNKVTEKGKDVELRCDPISGHTALYWYRQSLGQGLEFLIYFQGNSAPDKSGLPSDRFSAERTGGSVSTLTIQRTQQEDSAVYLCASSYREGAFYGYTFGSGTRLTVV.

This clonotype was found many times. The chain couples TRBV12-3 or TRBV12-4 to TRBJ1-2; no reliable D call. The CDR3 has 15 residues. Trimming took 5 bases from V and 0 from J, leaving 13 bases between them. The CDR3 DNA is TGTGCCAGCAGTCCTTTACCGAGTTCTAACTATGGCTACACCTTC. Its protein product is CASSPLPSSNYGYTF.

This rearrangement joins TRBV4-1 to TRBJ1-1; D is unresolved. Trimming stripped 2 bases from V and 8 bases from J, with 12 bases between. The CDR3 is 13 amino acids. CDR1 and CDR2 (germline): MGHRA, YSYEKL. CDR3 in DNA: TGCGCCAGCAGCCAAACCCGGGTCCGGGAAGCTTTCTTT. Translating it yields CASSQTRVREAFF.

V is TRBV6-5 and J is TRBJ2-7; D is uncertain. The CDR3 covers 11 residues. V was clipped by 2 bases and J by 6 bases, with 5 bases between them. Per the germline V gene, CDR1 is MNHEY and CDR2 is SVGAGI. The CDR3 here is CASSYGFEQYF. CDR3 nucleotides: TGTGCCAGCAGTTACGGGTTCGAGCAGTACTTC.

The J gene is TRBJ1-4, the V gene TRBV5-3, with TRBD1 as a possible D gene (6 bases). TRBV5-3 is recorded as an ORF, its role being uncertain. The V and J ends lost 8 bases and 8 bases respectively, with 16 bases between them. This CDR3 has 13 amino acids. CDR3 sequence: CASNGGGQEKLFF. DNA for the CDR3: TGTGCCAGCAACGGGGGGGGCCAGGAAAAACTGTTTTTT.

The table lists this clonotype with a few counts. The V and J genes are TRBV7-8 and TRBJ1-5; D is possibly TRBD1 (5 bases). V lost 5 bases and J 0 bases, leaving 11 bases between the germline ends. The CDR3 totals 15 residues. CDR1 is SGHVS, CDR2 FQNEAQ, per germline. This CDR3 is CASSQGTVSNQPQHF. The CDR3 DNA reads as TGTGCCAGCAGCCAAGGGACGGTTAGCAATCAGCCCCAGCATTTT.

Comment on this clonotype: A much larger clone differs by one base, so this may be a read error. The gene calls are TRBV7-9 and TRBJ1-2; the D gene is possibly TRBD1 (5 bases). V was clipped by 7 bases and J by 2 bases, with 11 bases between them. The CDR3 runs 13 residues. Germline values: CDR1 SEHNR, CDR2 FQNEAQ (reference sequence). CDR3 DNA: TGTGCCAGCAACTCCCCAGGGAACTATGGCTACACCTTC. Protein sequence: CASNSPGNYGYTF. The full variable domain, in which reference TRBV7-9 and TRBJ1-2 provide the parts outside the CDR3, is DTGVSQNPRHKITKRGQNVTFRCDPISEHNRLYWYRQTLGQGPEFLTYFQNEAQLEKSRLLSDRFSAERPKGSFSTLEIQRTEQGDSAMYLCASNSPGNYGYTFGSGTRLTVV.

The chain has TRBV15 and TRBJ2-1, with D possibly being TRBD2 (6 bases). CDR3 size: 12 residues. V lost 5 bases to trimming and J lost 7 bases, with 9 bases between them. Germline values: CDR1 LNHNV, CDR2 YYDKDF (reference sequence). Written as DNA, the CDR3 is TGTGCCACCAGCGAAGGGACTAATGAGCAGTTCTTC. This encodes CATSEGTNEQFF.

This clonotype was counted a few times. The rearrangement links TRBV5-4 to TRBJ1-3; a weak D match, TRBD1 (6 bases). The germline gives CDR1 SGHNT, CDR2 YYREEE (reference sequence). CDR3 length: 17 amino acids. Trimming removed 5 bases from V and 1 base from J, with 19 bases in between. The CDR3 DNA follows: TGTGCCAGCAGTTCCGCCGGGGGGCTGAGGTCTGGAAACACCATATATTTT. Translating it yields CASSSAGGLRSGNTIYF.

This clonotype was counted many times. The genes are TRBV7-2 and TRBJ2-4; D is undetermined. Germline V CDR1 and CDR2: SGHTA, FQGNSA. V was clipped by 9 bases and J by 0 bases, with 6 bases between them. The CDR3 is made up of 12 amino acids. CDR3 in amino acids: CASGLAKNIQYF. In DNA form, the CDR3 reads TGTGCCAGTGGATTAGCCAAAAACATTCAGTACTTC.